Below are 9 T cell receptor beta chains sequenced from a single sample in a study of T cells after yellow fever vaccination. TCRdb reprocessed the 5' RACE reads with MiXCR, giving one entry per CDR3 protein. The repertoire consists of about 400,000 distinct CDR3 sequences, with roughly 6.1% occurring once and the leading ten covering 15%. The sequences come from PBMCs, collected 5 days after the yellow fever booster vaccination. The receptors stem from a man aged 25 to 40 who received the YFV17D yellow fever vaccine.

This clonotype was observed many times. The chain links TRBV9 to TRBJ2-3; 7 bases match TRBD2. Germline trimming cut 0 bases from V and 0 bases from J; bases unmatched to any gene: 10. This CDR3 has 18 amino acids. Germline CDR1 is SGDLS and CDR2 is YYNGEE. Written as DNA, the CDR3 is TGTGCCAGCAGCGTAGTTAGCGGGCGCCCCGAAAGCACAGATACGCAGTATTTT. Translated: CASSVVSGRPESTDTQYF. Full variable domain (missing parts from reference TRBV9 and TRBJ2-3): DSGVTQTPKHLITATGQRVTLRCSPRSGDLSVYWYQQSLDQGLQFLIQYYNGEERAKGNILERFSAQQFPDLHSELNLSSLELGDSALYFCASSVVSGRPESTDTQYFGPGTRLTVL.

This clonotype was seen a handful of times. This chain links TRBV6-2 or TRBV6-3 with TRBJ1-5, with 7 positions matching TRBD1. Trimming cost V 4 bases and J 9 bases; bases outside gene matches: 15. The CDR3 extends over 16 amino acids. Germline V gene lookup returns CDR1 MNHEY and CDR2 SVGEGT. This CDR3 reads CASSWGPGQSNVPQHF. DNA for the CDR3: TGTGCCAGCAGTTGGGGTCCGGGACAGTCGAATGTGCCCCAGCATTTT.

The table lists this clonotype with many counts. The chain employs TRBV7-2 and TRBJ2-3; D is unresolved. The CDR3 totals 12 residues. Trimming took off 2 bases at V and 5 bases at J, with 5 bases between the two ends. Germline CDR1 reads SGHTA; CDR2 reads FQGNSA. CDR3 residues: CASSLRIDTQYF. CDR3 in DNA: TGTGCCAGCAGCTTACGCATAGATACGCAGTATTTT.

This clonotype was found many times. The CDR3 DNA reads TGTGCCAGCGGATCTCCCGCCCCACAGGGCTCCCGTCGGGATACGCAGTATTTT. It translates to CASGSPAPQGSRRDTQYF. The V and J genes are TRBV28 and TRBJ2-3; D may be TRBD1 (6 bases). This CDR3 comprises 18 residues. CDR1 is MDHEN and CDR2 is SYDVKM in the germline V gene. V lost 8 bases and J lost 6, with 30 bases in between.

This clonotype was seen only a few times. The chain recombines TRBV20-1 with TRBJ2-1; D perhaps matches TRBD1 (6 bases). The germline V gene has CDR1 DFQATT and CDR2 SNEGSKA (reference sequence). V gave up 1 base and J gave up 8 bases, with 12 bases separating them. The length of the CDR3 is 13 residues. The CDR3 sequence is CSARAGVGDEQFF. As DNA, the CDR3 is TGCAGTGCTAGAGCAGGGGTTGGGGATGAGCAGTTCTTC.

This clonotype was seen ten or more times. The chain links TRBV28 to TRBJ2-1, with D perhaps matching TRBD2 (5 bases). The CDR3 extends over 15 amino acids. Between the trimmed V and J ends, which lost 3 bases and 8 bases, there was a span of 17 bases. Germline CDR1 reads MDHEN; CDR2 reads SYDVKM. CDR3 region: CASSLPVLGGDEQFF. In DNA, the CDR3 is TGTGCCAGCAGTTTGCCCGTACTAGGAGGCGATGAGCAGTTCTTC. The whole variable domain, filled in from reference TRBV28 and TRBJ2-1, reads DVKVTQSSRYLVKRTGEKVFLECVQDMDHENMFWYRQDPGLGLRLIYFSYDVKMKEKGDIPEGYSVSREKKERFSLILESASTNQTSMYLCASSLPVLGGDEQFFGPGTRLTVL.

The rearrangement joins TRBV9 to TRBJ1-4; 7 bases are a match to TRBD1. Per the germline V gene, CDR1 is SGDLS and CDR2 is YYNGEE. After removal of 4 bases from V and 3 bases from J, the junction contained 6 bases not matched to a gene. This CDR3 has 15 residues. This CDR3 is CASSIRDRPNEKLFF. The CDR3 DNA sequence: TGTGCCAGCAGCATCCGGGACAGACCTAATGAAAAACTGTTTTTT. The full variable domain, its missing parts supplied by reference TRBV9 and TRBJ1-4, is DSGVTQTPKHLITATGQRVTLRCSPRSGDLSVYWYQQSLDQGLQFLIQYYNGEERAKGNILERFSAQQFPDLHSELNLSSLELGDSALYFCASSIRDRPNEKLFFGSGTQLSVL.

This clonotype was counted only a few times. The J gene is TRBJ2-1, the V gene TRBV5-1, with D maybe TRBD2 (6 bases). Trimming pared 2 bases from V and 4 bases from J, leaving 16 bases between. The CDR3 contains 16 residues. The germline gives CDR1 SGHRS, CDR2 YFSETQ. CDR3 sequence reads: CASSFLEGRSYNEQFF. Here the CDR3 DNA reads TGCGCCAGCAGCTTTCTCGAGGGGAGGTCTTACAATGAGCAGTTCTTC.

In this sample, this clonotype turned up many times. The chain carries TRBV20-1 and TRBJ2-1; 10 bases map to TRBD2. The CDR3 sequence is 17 residues long. Germline assignment: CDR1 DFQATT and CDR2 SNEGSKA (reference sequence). V gave up 6 bases and J gave up 3 bases; unmatched junction bases: 14. DNA of the CDR3: TGCAGTGCCCTTGGGCTAGCGGGAGAGGTGGGCTACAATGAGCAGTTCTTC. Protein sequence: CSALGLAGEVGYNEQFF.